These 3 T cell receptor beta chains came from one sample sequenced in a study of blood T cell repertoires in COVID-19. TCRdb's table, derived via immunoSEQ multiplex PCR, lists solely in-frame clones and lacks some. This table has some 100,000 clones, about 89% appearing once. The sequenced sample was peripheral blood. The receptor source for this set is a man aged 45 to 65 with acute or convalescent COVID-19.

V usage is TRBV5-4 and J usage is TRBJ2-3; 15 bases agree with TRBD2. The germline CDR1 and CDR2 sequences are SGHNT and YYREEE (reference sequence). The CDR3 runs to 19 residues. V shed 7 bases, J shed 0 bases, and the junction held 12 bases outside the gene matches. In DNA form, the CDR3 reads TGTGCCAGCGATGGGACTAGCGGGAGGCCGGGGTCTAGCACAGATACGCAGTATTTT. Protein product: CASDGTSGRPGSSTDTQYF.

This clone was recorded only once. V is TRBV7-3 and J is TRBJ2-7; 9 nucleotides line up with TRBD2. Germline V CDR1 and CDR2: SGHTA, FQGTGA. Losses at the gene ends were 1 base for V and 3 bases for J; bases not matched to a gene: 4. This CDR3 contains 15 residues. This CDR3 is CASSLSGGRDYEQYF. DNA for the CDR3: TGTGCCAGCAGCTTAAGCGGCGGGAGGGACTACGAGCAGTACTTC.

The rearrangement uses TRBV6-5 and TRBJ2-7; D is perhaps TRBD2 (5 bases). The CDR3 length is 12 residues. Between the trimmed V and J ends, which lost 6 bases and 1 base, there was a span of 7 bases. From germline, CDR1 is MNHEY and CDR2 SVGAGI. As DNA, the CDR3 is TGTGCCAGCAGACGGGGATCCTACGAGCAGTACTTC. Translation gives CASRRGSYEQYF.